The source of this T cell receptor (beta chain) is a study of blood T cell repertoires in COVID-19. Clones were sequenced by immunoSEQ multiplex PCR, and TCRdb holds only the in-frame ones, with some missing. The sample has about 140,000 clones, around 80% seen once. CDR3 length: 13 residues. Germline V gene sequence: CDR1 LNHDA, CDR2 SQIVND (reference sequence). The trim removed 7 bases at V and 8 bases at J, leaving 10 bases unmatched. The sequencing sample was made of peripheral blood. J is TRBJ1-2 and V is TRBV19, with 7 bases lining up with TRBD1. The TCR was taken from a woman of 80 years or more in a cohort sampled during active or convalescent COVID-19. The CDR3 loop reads CASTWTGPGGYTF. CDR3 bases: TGTGCCAGTACTTGGACAGGCCCAGGCGGCTACACCTTC.